These 31 T cell receptor beta chains were all obtained from the same sample, sequenced in a study of T cell repertoires in ileal Crohn's disease. Clones were sequenced by immunoSEQ multiplex PCR, and TCRdb holds only the in-frame ones, with some missing. This sample carries 15,000 to 20,000 clones, approximately 94% of them seen once, and the ten largest clones take 3.4%. The sample comprised ileal tissue. The receptors shown here come from an adult with Crohn's disease.

The chain couples TRBV7-6 to TRBJ1-1; D unresolved. Germline V gene data show CDR1 as SGHVS and CDR2 as FNYEAQ. The CDR3 is 14 residues long. Trimming took off 1 base at V and 0 bases at J, with 6 bases between the two ends. As DNA, the CDR3 is TGTGCCAGCAGCTTAGTTGGCCTGAACACTGAAGCTTTCTTT. Protein: CASSLVGLNTEAFF.

The chain links TRBV7-2 to TRBJ1-5; 10 bases fit TRBD1. V was clipped by 5 bases and J by 6 bases; unmatched bases: 7. CDR1 SGHTA and CDR2 FQGNSA come from the germline V gene. The length of the CDR3 is 15 residues. The CDR3 DNA is TGTGCCAGCAGCCCTGGGACAGGGGCCGTTCAGCCCCAGCATTTT. Translated, it gives CASSPGTGAVQPQHF.

This chain links TRBV9 with TRBJ1-1, with 9 bases matching TRBD1. The trim removed 4 bases at V and 5 bases at J, leaving 9 bases unmatched. Germline CDR1 and CDR2: SGDLS and YYNGEE. This CDR3 comprises 15 residues. CDR3 coding DNA: TGTGCCAGCAGCACCCAGACAGGGGGAGGAACTGAAGCTTTCTTT. Residues: CASSTQTGGGTEAFF.

The chain's CDR3 is CAWSVRRSSGANVLTF. CDR3 sequence (DNA): TGTGCCTGGAGTGTACGAAGGAGCTCTGGGGCCAACGTCCTGACTTTC. The V call is TRBV30, the J call TRBJ2-6; no clear D. This CDR3 has 16 residues. Germline V gene data show CDR1 as GTSNPN and CDR2 as SVGIG (reference sequence). V lost 0 bases to trimming and J lost 0 bases, with 9 bases between them.

V is TRBV4-3 and J is TRBJ1-2, with D possibly matching TRBD1 (5 bases). V lost 1 base and J lost 4, with 13 bases in between. The CDR3 covers 15 residues. Germline V gene sequence: CDR1 LGHNA, CDR2 YSLEER. CDR3 in DNA: TGCGCCAGCAGCCAAGCGGGGAGGGGTGGCTATGGCTACACCTTC. Its translation is CASSQAGRGGYGYTF.

V is TRBV27 and J is TRBJ2-7; 9 bases align to TRBD1. Germline V gene lookup returns CDR1 MNHEY and CDR2 SMNVEV (reference sequence). The CDR3 is 16 amino acids. V lost 1 base and J lost 5; bases outside the gene matches: 9. The CDR3 spells CASSLLKSQGAHEQYF. For the CDR3, the DNA is TGTGCCAGCAGTTTATTGAAATCACAGGGGGCCCACGAGCAGTACTTC.

J is TRBJ2-5 and V is TRBV6-4; no reliable D call. This CDR3 is built from 14 residues. With 0 bases removed from V and 4 bases from J, the gap between germline ends came to 9 bases. CDR1 and CDR2 (germline): MRHNA, SNTAGT. CDR3 loop: CASSDSVTLETQYF. As DNA, the CDR3 is TGTGCCAGCAGTGACTCGGTAACTTTAGAGACCCAGTACTTC.

The chain couples TRBV2 to TRBJ2-1; TRBD2 agrees at 11 bases. J lost 6 bases, V lost 2 bases, and 15 bases had no gene match. The V gene's germline CDR1 is SNHLY and CDR2 FYNNEI. CDR3 length: 19 amino acids. The CDR3 bases are TGTGCCAGCAGTGAAACTTGGTCTAGCGGGGGGCCAGGCGGCAATGAGCAGTTCTTC. Translation gives CASSETWSSGGPGGNEQFF.

This clone has a single count. The genes are TRBV5-5 and TRBJ2-7; D gene unclear. Germline V gene data show CDR1 as SGHKS and CDR2 as YYEKEE (reference sequence). The V gene lost 0 bases and the J gene lost 2 bases, with 15 bases spanning the gap. The length of the CDR3 is 16 residues. In DNA, the CDR3 is TGTGCCAGCAGCTTGGGCAACTATCCCACAACCTACGAGCAGTACTTC. Translating gives CASSLGNYPTTYEQYF. The full variable domain, completed using reference TRBV5-5 and TRBJ2-7, is DAGVTQSPTHLIKTRGQQVTLRCSPISGHKSVSWYQQVLGQGPQFIFQYYEKEERGRGNFPDRFSARQFPNYSSELNVNALLLGDSALYLCASSLGNYPTTYEQYFGPGTRLTVT.

The chain couples TRBV7-2 to TRBJ2-1; D gene unclear. The CDR3 totals 14 residues. Germline-derived CDR1 and CDR2 are SGHTA and FQGNSA. The V end lost 6 bases, the J end lost 3 bases, and 12 bases lay between the germline ends. CDR3 loop: CASSRRGLYNEQFF. The CDR3 DNA is TGTGCCAGCAGTAGACGAGGCCTCTACAATGAGCAGTTCTTC.

In its sample, this clone was seen a few times. The chain uses TRBV7-9 and TRBJ2-2, with 7 bases lining up with TRBD2. The CDR3 loop spans 19 amino acids. Germline V gives CDR1 SEHNR, CDR2 FQNEAQ (reference sequence). After removal of 0 bases from V and 4 bases from J, the junction contained 14 bases not matched to a gene. CDR3 sequence: CASSLAGLHLTNPTGELFF. The CDR3 DNA reads TGTGCCAGCAGCTTAGCGGGACTACACCTCACCAACCCCACCGGGGAGCTGTTTTTT.

V gene TRBV27 combines with J gene TRBJ2-7, with 7 bases fitting TRBD2. Germline V CDR1 and CDR2: MNHEY, SMNVEV (reference sequence). This CDR3 region has 17 residues. Trimming took 5 bases from V and 2 from J; bases not matched to a gene: 15. The CDR3 is CASSVGRLAVGTYEQYF. CDR3 nucleotide sequence: TGTGCCAGCAGTGTCGGTCGCCTAGCGGTGGGAACCTACGAGCAGTACTTC.

This chain joins TRBV10-3 and TRBJ1-2; D call uncertain. The germline gives CDR1 ENHRY, CDR2 SYGVKD. V lost 10 bases, J lost 2 bases, and 14 bases lay in between. This CDR3 contains 13 residues. The CDR3 bases are TGTGCCAGGCGACAAGCCCTAAACTATGGCTACACCTTC. It specifies CARRQALNYGYTF.

This chain links TRBV2 with TRBJ1-1, with no clear D. Between the trimmed V and J ends, which lost 5 bases and 7 bases, there was a span of 14 bases. This CDR3 has 13 amino acids. Germline lookup yields CDR1 SNHLY and CDR2 FYNNEI. For the CDR3, the DNA is TGTGCCAGCAGTCCCGGCGGAAACGTTGAAGCTTTCTTT. This sequence encodes CASSPGGNVEAFF.

The chain joins TRBV2 to TRBJ2-3, with 8 bases lining up with TRBD1. Trimming cost V 7 bases and J 1 base; bases outside gene matches: 7. The CDR3 loop spans 15 amino acids. The germline gives CDR1 SNHLY, CDR2 FYNNEI. In DNA form, the CDR3 reads TGTGCCAGCAAGCGACAGGGGCCACGCACAGATACGCAGTATTTT. This sequence encodes CASKRQGPRTDTQYF.

The genes are TRBV14 and TRBJ1-1; D not certain. This CDR3 region has 13 residues. CDR1 is SGHDN and CDR2 is FVKESK in the germline V gene. With 2 bases removed from V and 0 bases from J, the gap between germline ends came to 4 bases. The CDR3 protein is CASSQYMNTEAFF. The CDR3 region has the DNA TGTGCCAGCAGCCAATACATGAACACTGAAGCTTTCTTT.

The chain combines TRBV7-2 with TRBJ2-1; 8 bases align to TRBD2. After removal of 2 bases from V and 12 bases from J, the junction contained 0 bases not matched to a gene. The CDR3 is 11 residues long. The germline V gene encodes CDR1 SGHTA and CDR2 FQGNSA. The CDR3 reads CASSLLAGQFF. CDR3 in DNA: TGTGCCAGCAGCTTACTAGCGGGGCAGTTCTTC. The full variable domain, rest sourced from reference TRBV7-2 and TRBJ2-1, is GAGVSQSPSNKVTEKGKDVELRCDPISGHTALYWYRQSLGQGLEFLIYFQGNSAPDKSGLPSDRFSAERTGGSVSTLTIQRTQQEDSAVYLCASSLLAGQFFGPGTRLTVL.

In regard to this clone: Other DNA variants within this sample encode the same CDR3. The chain links TRBV11-2 to TRBJ2-3, with 8 positions matching TRBD2. The CDR3 spans 12 residues. CDR1 is SGHAT, CDR2 FQNNGV, per germline. J was trimmed by 6 bases and V by 4 bases; bases with no gene match: 0. The CDR3 here is CASSSSGDTQYF. The CDR3 bases are TGTGCCAGCAGCTCTAGCGGGGATACGCAGTATTTT. The full variable domain, with the rest looked up from reference TRBV11-2 and TRBJ2-3, is EAGVAQSPRYKIIEKRQSVAFWCNPISGHATLYWYQQILGQGPKLLIQFQNNGVVDDSQLPKDRFSAERLKGVDSTLKIQPAKLEDSAVYLCASSSSGDTQYFGPGTRLTVL.

This clone has just one count. This sequence joins TRBV5-4 and TRBJ2-3; TRBD1 is a possible D gene (6 bases). CDR1 and CDR2 (germline): SGHNT, YYREEE (reference sequence). This CDR3 has 17 amino acids. V dropped 0 bases and J dropped 0 bases, with 14 bases sitting between them. CDR3 sequence (DNA): TGTGCCAGCAGCTTGGAGAGGGGGACGGTTAGCACAGATACGCAGTATTTT. Translated: CASSLERGTVSTDTQYF.

V is TRBV19 and J is TRBJ1-1; D might be TRBD1 (6 bases). Germline loops: CDR1 LNHDA, CDR2 SQIVND (reference sequence). This CDR3 contains 12 residues. The V and J ends lost 3 bases and 8 bases respectively, with 10 bases between them. The CDR3 bases are TGTGCCAGTAGTATTGGACAGAGGGAAGCTTTCTTT. As protein: CASSIGQREAFF.

The V gene is TRBV10-3, the J gene TRBJ2-2; TRBD2 might be the D (6 bases). Germline V lookup: CDR1 ENHRY, CDR2 SYGVKD. Trimming cost V 3 bases and J 6 bases, with 11 bases left between them. The CDR3 covers 14 residues. The CDR3 region is CAISDLGGAGELFF. CDR3 in DNA: TGTGCCATCAGTGATTTGGGCGGGGCCGGGGAGCTGTTTTTT.

A single count supports this clone. This chain connects TRBV21-1 to TRBJ2-5; the table's D call, TRBD1, was not checked against the DNA. The end of the DNA aligns better with TRBJ2-7, so the J call may be wrong. TRBV21-1 counts as a pseudogene. This CDR3 comprises 15 residues. CDR3 amino acids: CASSKEGQMDYEQYF. The CDR3 nucleotides read TGTGCCAGCAGCAAAGAGGGACAGATGGACTACGAGCAGTACTTC.

The chain is built from TRBV10-3 and TRBJ1-5; weak D call: TRBD1 (5 bases). The V gene's germline CDR1 is ENHRY and CDR2 SYGVKD. CDR3 length equals 14 residues. Between the trimmed V and J ends, which lost 0 bases and 4 bases, there was a span of 7 bases. The CDR3 bases are TGTGCCATCAGTGAGTCCGACAGAAATCAGCCCCAGCATTTT. Encoded protein: CAISESDRNQPQHF.

This chain joins TRBV13 and TRBJ2-7; 12 positions agree with TRBD2. The CDR3 is 14 amino acids. J was trimmed by 2 bases and V by 5 bases; bases with no gene match: 1. Germline V gene sequence: CDR1 PRHDT, CDR2 FYEKMQ (reference sequence). The CDR3 nucleotides read TGTGCCAGCAGCAGACTAGCGGGGGCCTACGAGCAGTACTTC. Protein sequence: CASSRLAGAYEQYF.

V usage is TRBV19 and J usage is TRBJ1-1, with 7 bases that match TRBD1. Looked up from germline, CDR1 is LNHDA and CDR2 is SQIVND (reference sequence). With 3 bases clipped from V and 5 bases from J, the junction kept 12 bases outside the gene matches. This CDR3 region has 16 residues. DNA of the CDR3: TGTGCCAGTAGTATTCTACCCCAAGAACAGGGGACTGAAGCTTTCTTT. Translating it yields CASSILPQEQGTEAFF.

This chain links TRBV2 with TRBJ2-7; weak D call: TRBD1 (6 bases). This CDR3 is built from 13 residues. Trimming took 9 bases from V and 7 from J, leaving 19 bases between them. CDR1 is SNHLY, CDR2 FYNNEI, per germline. CDR3 bases: TGTGCCAGTTGCTTTGCGGCAGGGGTTGAGCAGTACTTC. Translated: CASCFAAGVEQYF.

The rearrangement uses TRBV5-1 and TRBJ2-4; 12 nucleotides match TRBD2. Germline assignment: CDR1 SGHRS and CDR2 YFSETQ. The V gene end was trimmed by 0 bases and the J gene end by 1 base; junction bases not matched to a gene: 8. The CDR3 has 19 amino acids. The CDR3 DNA reads as TGCGCCAGCAGCTTGGGTCCTAGCGGGGGGGCATCCGCCAAAAACATTCAGTACTTC. This translates into CASSLGPSGGASAKNIQYF. The full variable domain, in which reference TRBV5-1 and TRBJ2-4 provide the parts outside the CDR3, is KAGVTQTPRYLIKTRGQQVTLSCSPISGHRSVSWYQQTPGQGLQFLFEYFSETQRNKGNFPGRFSGRQFSNSRSEMNVSTLELGDSALYLCASSLGPSGGASAKNIQYFGAGTRLSVL.

This CDR3 reads CASSLREGREQYF. DNA of the CDR3: TGTGCCAGCAGCTTACGAGAGGGCAGGGAGCAGTACTTC. V usage is TRBV7-3 and J usage is TRBJ2-7; TRBD2 is a possible D gene (5 bases). Between the trimmed V and J ends, which lost 2 bases and 7 bases, there was a span of 12 bases. The CDR3 contains 13 residues. Germline V gene data show CDR1 as SGHTA and CDR2 as FQGTGA. The full variable domain, in which reference TRBV7-3 and TRBJ2-7 provide the parts outside the CDR3, is GAGVSQTPSNKVTEKGKYVELRCDPISGHTALYWYRQSLGQGPEFLIYFQGTGAADDSGLPNDRFFAVRPEGSVSTLKIQRTERGDSAVYLCASSLREGREQYFGPGTRLTVT.

The chain has TRBV5-4 and TRBJ2-5; 13 bases are a match to TRBD2. The CDR3 is 16 amino acids. Germline CDR1 SGHNT, CDR2 YYREEE (reference sequence). The J segment lost 2 bases and the V segment lost 2 bases, leaving 3 bases of the junction unmatched. This chain's CDR3 is CASSLGLAGEQETQYF. CDR3 DNA sequence: TGTGCCAGCAGCTTAGGACTAGCGGGAGAACAAGAGACCCAGTACTTC. Filled out from reference TRBV5-4 and TRBJ2-5, the complete variable domain reads ETGVTQSPTHLIKTRGQQVTLRCSSQSGHNTVSWYQQALGQGPQFIFQYYREEENGRGNFPPRFSGLQFPNYSSELNVNALELDDSALYLCASSLGLAGEQETQYFGPGTRLLVL.

The chain is built from TRBV13 and TRBJ1-1, with 7 bases identical to TRBD1. Trimming removed 2 bases from V and 3 bases from J; junction bases left unmatched: 0. The CDR3 spans 13 residues. Germline CDR1 PRHDT, CDR2 FYEKMQ (reference sequence). The CDR3 spells CASSLQGDTEAFF. The CDR3 DNA follows: TGTGCCAGCAGCTTACAGGGGGACACTGAAGCTTTCTTT.

The rearrangement uses TRBV6-5 and TRBJ1-6; TRBD1 aligns across 11 bases. CDR1 is MNHEY, CDR2 SVGAGI, per germline. J lost 7 bases, V lost 5 bases, and 4 bases had no gene match. The length of the CDR3 is 15 residues. CDR3 residues: CASSRRDRGNSPLHF. The CDR3, as DNA: TGTGCCAGCAGTCGCCGGGACAGGGGGAATTCACCCCTCCACTTT.